These 3 T cell receptor beta chains originate from one sample sequenced in a study of control samples from healthy donors and cancer patients. Method: immunoSEQ multiplex PCR; TCRdb's copy keeps in-frame clones and lacks some. Counted here are 70,000 or so clones, over 70% occurring once; the ten biggest clones make up under 30%. Specimen: blood. These receptors were obtained from a man aged 50-60 years in good health.

The rearrangement joins TRBV4-2 to TRBJ1-2; TRBD1 matches at 11 bases. The CDR3 sequence is 17 residues long. The germline gives CDR1 LGHNA, CDR2 YNFKEQ. The trim removed 3 bases at V and 4 bases at J, leaving 10 bases unmatched. CDR3 region: CASSQGQGDDSAYGYTF. The DNA for the CDR3 is TGTGCCAGCAGCCAGGGACAGGGGGATGACTCTGCCTATGGCTACACCTTC.

The chain carries TRBV6-5 and TRBJ1-1, with a possible D match to TRBD1 (6 bases). V was cut by 4 bases and J by 0 bases, with 12 bases left in between. From germline, CDR1 is MNHEY and CDR2 SVGAGI. There are 15 residues in the CDR3. CDR3 protein: CASSFRDTVNTEAFF. The CDR3 DNA reads TGTGCCAGCAGTTTCCGGGACACCGTGAACACTGAAGCTTTCTTT.

The chain employs TRBV19 and TRBJ2-7; tentative D call: TRBD2 (5 bases). V was pared by 5 bases and J by 4 bases, with 9 bases between. This CDR3 is built from 12 residues. Germline V gene lookup returns CDR1 LNHDA and CDR2 SQIVND (reference sequence). The CDR3: CASSSTGYEQYF. The CDR3 nucleotides are TGTGCCAGTAGTTCAACGGGGTACGAGCAGTACTTC.